The rows below give T cell receptor beta chains drawn from one sample of a study of STAT3 mutations in large granular lymphocyte leukemia. Measured with immunoSEQ multiplex PCR; TCRdb has only the in-frame clones, and not every one. This sample has about 15,000 clones, with roughly 90% found just once. Sequenced input: peripheral blood mononuclear cells. These receptors were obtained from a man aged 40-49 years with T-cell large granular lymphocyte leukemia. Some clones in this sample may be carry-over from other donors' samples. Both conserved end residues are part of each CDR3. A D gene is named only where the DNA matches it firmly. The size of a clone is reported for some rows only, either as once, few or many, or as a class for expanded clones.

v_gene: TRBV7-9
abundance: .
j_gene: TRBJ1-1
d_gene: .
CDR3aa: CASSSHTEAFF
CDR3nt: TGTGCCAGCAGCTCGCATACTGAAGCTTTCTTT

v_gene: TRBV19
abundance: .
j_gene: TRBJ1-5
d_gene: TRBD1
CDR3aa: CASSSPSLRTGLIDQPQHF
CDR3nt: TGTGCCAGTAGTTCGCCCTCGCTCAGGACAGGATTAATCGATCAGCCCCAGCATTTT

v_gene: TRBV7-9
abundance: .
j_gene: TRBJ1-2
d_gene: TRBD1
CDR3aa: CASSLQGEENYGYTF
CDR3nt: TGTGCCAGCAGCTTACAGGGGGAAGAGAACTATGGCTACACCTTC

v_gene: TRBV7-2
abundance: .
j_gene: TRBJ1-6
d_gene: .
CDR3aa: CASSVLFSPLHF
CDR3nt: TGTGCCAGCAGCGTCCTCTTTTCACCCCTCCACTTT

v_gene: TRBV18
abundance: .
j_gene: TRBJ1-4
d_gene: .
CDR3aa: CASSQYRGEKLFF
CDR3nt: TGTGCCAGCTCACAATACAGAGGCGAAAAACTGTTTTTT

v_gene: TRBV28
abundance: .
j_gene: TRBJ1-4
d_gene: TRBD1
CDR3aa: CASSGTGGGEKLFF
CDR3nt: TGTGCCAGCAGTGGAACAGGGGGCGGCGAAAAACTGTTTTTT

v_gene: TRBV18
abundance: .
j_gene: TRBJ2-7
d_gene: .
CDR3aa: CASSPGAHYEQYF
CDR3nt: TGTGCCAGCTCACCAGGCGCGCACTACGAGCAGTACTTC

v_gene: TRBV10-3
abundance: .
j_gene: TRBJ1-2
d_gene: TRBD1
CDR3aa: CAISGFEGQGVVVNGYTF
CDR3nt: TGTGCCATCAGTGGCTTTGAGGGACAGGGGGTGGTAGTCAATGGCTACACCTTC

v_gene: TRBV5-1
abundance: .
j_gene: TRBJ2-3
d_gene: .
CDR3aa: CASRGGVQGPSTDTQYF
CDR3nt: TGCGCCAGCAGGGGGGGGGTACAGGGGCCAAGCACAGATACGCAGTATTTT

v_gene: TRBV5-4
abundance: .
j_gene: TRBJ1-2
d_gene: .
CDR3aa: CASSFIGAEGYGYTF
CDR3nt: TGTGCCAGCAGCTTTATAGGGGCCGAGGGCTATGGCTACACCTTC

v_gene: TRBV6-5
abundance: .
j_gene: TRBJ2-7
d_gene: TRBD1
CDR3aa: CATDRGHGEQYF
CDR3nt: TGTGCCACAGACAGGGGCCACGGCGAGCAGTACTTC

v_gene: TRBV18
abundance: .
j_gene: TRBJ2-1
d_gene: .
CDR3aa: CASSRSVLDVVQFF
CDR3nt: TGTGCCAGCTCCCGTTCAGTATTAGACGTGGTGCAGTTCTTC

v_gene: TRBV5-4
abundance: .
j_gene: TRBJ2-3
d_gene: TRBD2
CDR3aa: CASSWGGRLRSTDTQYF
CDR3nt: TGTGCCAGCAGCTGGGGCGGGAGGCTCAGAAGCACAGATACGCAGTATTTT

v_gene: TRBV6-5
abundance: .
j_gene: TRBJ1-1
d_gene: TRBD1
CDR3aa: CASSFSGGMAFF
CDR3nt: TGTGCCAGCAGTTTCTCAGGGGGCATGGCTTTCTTT

v_gene: TRBV6-5
abundance: .
j_gene: TRBJ1-1
d_gene: .
CDR3aa: CASRTGTMNTEAFF
CDR3nt: TGTGCCAGCAGGACAGGAACCATGAACACTGAAGCTTTCTTT

v_gene: TRBV11-2
abundance: .
j_gene: TRBJ1-5
d_gene: .
CDR3aa: CASSFGGLNQPQHF
CDR3nt: TGTGCCAGCAGCTTTGGAGGCCTCAATCAGCCCCAGCATTTT

v_gene: TRBV5-1
abundance: .
j_gene: TRBJ2-2
d_gene: .
CDR3aa: CASSLGQLTGELFF
CDR3nt: TGCGCCAGCAGCTTGGGACAGCTCACCGGGGAGCTGTTTTTT

v_gene: TRBV5-1
abundance: once
j_gene: TRBJ2-2
d_gene: TRBD1
CDR3aa: CASSLNRGPTGELFF
CDR3nt: TGCGCCAGCAGCTTGAATAGGGGGCCCACCGGGGAGCTGTTTTTT

v_gene: TRBV2
abundance: .
j_gene: TRBJ2-3
d_gene: TRBD2
CDR3aa: CASSALAGGSTDTQYF
CDR3nt: TGTGCCAGCAGTGCTCTAGCGGGGGGGAGCACAGATACGCAGTATTTT

v_gene: TRBV25-1
abundance: .
j_gene: TRBJ1-4
d_gene: .
CDR3aa: CASSDSTSGAEKLFF
CDR3nt: TGTGCCAGCAGTGATAGTACCTCAGGGGCTGAAAAACTGTTTTTT

v_gene: TRBV7-2
abundance: .
j_gene: TRBJ2-2
d_gene: .
CDR3aa: CASSPTGGRELFF
CDR3nt: TGTGCCAGCAGCCCCACGGGCGGAAGGGAGCTGTTTTTT

v_gene: TRBV5-6
abundance: .
j_gene: TRBJ1-2
d_gene: .
CDR3aa: CASSSGAENYGYTF
CDR3nt: TGTGCCAGCAGCTCCGGTGCGGAGAACTATGGCTACACCTTC